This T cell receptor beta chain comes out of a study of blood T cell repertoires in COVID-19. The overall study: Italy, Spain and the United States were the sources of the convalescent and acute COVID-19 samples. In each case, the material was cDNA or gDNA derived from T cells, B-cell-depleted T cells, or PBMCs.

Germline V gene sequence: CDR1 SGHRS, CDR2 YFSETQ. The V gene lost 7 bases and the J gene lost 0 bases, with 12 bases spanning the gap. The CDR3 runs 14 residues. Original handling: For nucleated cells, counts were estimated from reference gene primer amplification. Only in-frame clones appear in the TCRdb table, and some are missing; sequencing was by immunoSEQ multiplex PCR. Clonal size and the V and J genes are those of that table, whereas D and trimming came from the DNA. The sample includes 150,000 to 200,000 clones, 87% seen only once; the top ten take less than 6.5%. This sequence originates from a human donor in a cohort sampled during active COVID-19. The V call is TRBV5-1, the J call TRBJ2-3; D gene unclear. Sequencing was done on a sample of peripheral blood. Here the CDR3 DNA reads TGCGCCAGCCGACGGGTGACTAGCACAGATACGCAGTATTTT. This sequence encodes CASRRVTSTDTQYF.